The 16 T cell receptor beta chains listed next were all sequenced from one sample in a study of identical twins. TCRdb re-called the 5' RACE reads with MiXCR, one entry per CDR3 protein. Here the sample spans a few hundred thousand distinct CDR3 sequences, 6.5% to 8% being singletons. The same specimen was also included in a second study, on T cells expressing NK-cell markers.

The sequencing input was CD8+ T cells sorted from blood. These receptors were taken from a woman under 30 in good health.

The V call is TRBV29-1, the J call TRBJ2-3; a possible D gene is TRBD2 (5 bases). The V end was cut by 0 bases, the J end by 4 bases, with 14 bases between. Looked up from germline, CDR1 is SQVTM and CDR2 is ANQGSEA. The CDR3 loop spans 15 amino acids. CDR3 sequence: CSVEDRAGLSDTQYF. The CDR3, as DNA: TGCAGCGTTGAAGATCGAGCCGGACTGTCAGATACGCAGTATTTT.

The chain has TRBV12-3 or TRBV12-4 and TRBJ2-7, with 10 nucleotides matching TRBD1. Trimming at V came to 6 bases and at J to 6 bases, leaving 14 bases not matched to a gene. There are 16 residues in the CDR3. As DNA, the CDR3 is TGTGCCAGCAGCTCCAGTCGGGACAGGGGTTCGAGCGAGCAGTACTTC. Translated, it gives CASSSSRDRGSSEQYF.

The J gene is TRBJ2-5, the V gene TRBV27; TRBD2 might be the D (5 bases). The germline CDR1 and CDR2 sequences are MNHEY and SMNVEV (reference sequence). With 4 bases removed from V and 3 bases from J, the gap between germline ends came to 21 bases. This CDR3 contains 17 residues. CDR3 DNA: TGTGCCAGCAGTTCTCTTCCGGTGACCGGGGAAAAAGAGACCCAGTACTTC. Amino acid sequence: CASSSLPVTGEKETQYF.

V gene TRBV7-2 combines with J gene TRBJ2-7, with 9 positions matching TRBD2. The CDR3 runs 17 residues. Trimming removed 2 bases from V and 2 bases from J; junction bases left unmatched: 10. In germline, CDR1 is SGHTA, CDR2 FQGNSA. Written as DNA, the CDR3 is TGTGCCAGCAGCTTAAATGGCGGGAGGGCCCTCGCCTACGAGCAGTACTTC. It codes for CASSLNGGRALAYEQYF. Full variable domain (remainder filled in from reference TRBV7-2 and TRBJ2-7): GAGVSQSPSNKVTEKGKDVELRCDPISGHTALYWYRQSLGQGLEFLIYFQGNSAPDKSGLPSDRFSAERTGGSVSTLTIQRTQQEDSAVYLCASSLNGGRALAYEQYFGPGTRLTVT.

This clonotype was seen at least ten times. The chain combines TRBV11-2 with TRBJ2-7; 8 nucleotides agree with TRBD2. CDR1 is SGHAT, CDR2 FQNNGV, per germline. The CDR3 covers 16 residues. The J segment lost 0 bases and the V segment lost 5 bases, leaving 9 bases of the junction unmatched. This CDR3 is CASSQTGREASYEQYF. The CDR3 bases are TGTGCCAGCAGCCAGACGGGGCGGGAGGCCTCCTACGAGCAGTACTTC. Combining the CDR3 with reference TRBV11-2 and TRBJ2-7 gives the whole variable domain EAGVAQSPRYKIIEKRQSVAFWCNPISGHATLYWYQQILGQGPKLLIQFQNNGVVDDSQLPKDRFSAERLKGVDSTLKIQPAKLEDSAVYLCASSQTGREASYEQYFGPGTRLTVT.

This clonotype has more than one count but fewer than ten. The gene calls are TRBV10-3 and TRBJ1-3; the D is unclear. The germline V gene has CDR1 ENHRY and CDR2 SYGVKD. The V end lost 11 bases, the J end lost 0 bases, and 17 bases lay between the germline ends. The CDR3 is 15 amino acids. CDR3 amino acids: CASLGAGSSGNTIYF. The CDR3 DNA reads TGTGCCTCCCTCGGCGCGGGGAGCTCTGGAAACACCATATATTTT.

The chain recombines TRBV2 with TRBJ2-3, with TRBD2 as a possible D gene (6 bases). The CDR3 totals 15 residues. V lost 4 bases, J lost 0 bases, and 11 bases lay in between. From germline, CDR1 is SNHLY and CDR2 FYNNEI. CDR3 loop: CASSVAGTSTDTQYF. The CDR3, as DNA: TGTGCCAGCAGTGTTGCGGGGACTAGCACAGATACGCAGTATTTT.

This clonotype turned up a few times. CDR3 protein: CASIDAGELFF. The CDR3 nucleotides read TGCGCCAGCATCGATGCCGGGGAGCTGTTTTTT. The V and J genes are TRBV5-1 and TRBJ2-2; D is uncertain. Trimming removed 6 bases at V and 6 bases at J, with 6 bases between. The CDR3 sequence is 11 residues long. Germline lookup yields CDR1 SGHRS and CDR2 YFSETQ.

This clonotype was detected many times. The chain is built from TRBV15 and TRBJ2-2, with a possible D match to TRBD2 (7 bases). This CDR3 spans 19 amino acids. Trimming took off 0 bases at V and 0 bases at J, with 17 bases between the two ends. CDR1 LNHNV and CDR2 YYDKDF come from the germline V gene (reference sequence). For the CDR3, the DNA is TGTGCCACCAGCAGAGATGTCCGAGGGGGGGGAGCGAACACCGGGGAGCTGTTTTTT. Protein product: CATSRDVRGGGANTGELFF.

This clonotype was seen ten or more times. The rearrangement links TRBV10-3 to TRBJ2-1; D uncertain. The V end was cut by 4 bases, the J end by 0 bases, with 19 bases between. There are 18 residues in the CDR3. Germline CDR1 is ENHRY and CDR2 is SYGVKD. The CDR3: CAISALRLGHLSYNEQFF. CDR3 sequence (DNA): TGTGCCATCAGTGCTCTTCGATTAGGGCATCTCTCCTACAATGAGCAGTTCTTC.

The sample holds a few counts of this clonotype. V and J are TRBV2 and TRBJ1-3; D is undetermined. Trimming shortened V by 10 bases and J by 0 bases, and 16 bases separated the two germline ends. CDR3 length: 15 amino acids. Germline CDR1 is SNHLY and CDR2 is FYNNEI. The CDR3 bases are TGTGCCACCATCGCACCGAAATCCTCTGGAAACACCATATATTTT. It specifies CATIAPKSSGNTIYF.

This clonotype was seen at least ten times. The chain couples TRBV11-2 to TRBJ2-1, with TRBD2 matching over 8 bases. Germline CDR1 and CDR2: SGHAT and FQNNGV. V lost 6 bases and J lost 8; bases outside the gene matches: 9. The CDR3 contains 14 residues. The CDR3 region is CASSPSGPLDEQFF. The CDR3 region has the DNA TGTGCCAGCAGTCCTAGCGGGCCTTTGGATGAGCAGTTCTTC.

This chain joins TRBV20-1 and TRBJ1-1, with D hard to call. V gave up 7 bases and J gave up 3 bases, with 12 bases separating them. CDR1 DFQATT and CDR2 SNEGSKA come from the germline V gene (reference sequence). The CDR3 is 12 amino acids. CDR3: CSGNQGYTEAFF. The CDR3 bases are TGCAGTGGTAACCAAGGGTACACTGAAGCTTTCTTT.

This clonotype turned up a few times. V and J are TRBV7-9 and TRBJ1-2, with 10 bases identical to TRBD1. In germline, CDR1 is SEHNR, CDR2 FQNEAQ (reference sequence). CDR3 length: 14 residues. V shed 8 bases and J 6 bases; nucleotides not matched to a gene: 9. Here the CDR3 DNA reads TGTGCCAGCGGAGAACCCGGGACAGGGGATGGCTACACCTTC. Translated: CASGEPGTGDGYTF.

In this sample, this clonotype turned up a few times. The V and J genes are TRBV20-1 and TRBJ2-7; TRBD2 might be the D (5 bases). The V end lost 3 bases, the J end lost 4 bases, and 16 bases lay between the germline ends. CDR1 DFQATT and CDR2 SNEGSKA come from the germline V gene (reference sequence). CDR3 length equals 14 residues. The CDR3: CSARGLASSYEQYF. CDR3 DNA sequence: TGCAGTGCTAGGGGTTTGGCTAGCTCGTACGAGCAGTACTTC.

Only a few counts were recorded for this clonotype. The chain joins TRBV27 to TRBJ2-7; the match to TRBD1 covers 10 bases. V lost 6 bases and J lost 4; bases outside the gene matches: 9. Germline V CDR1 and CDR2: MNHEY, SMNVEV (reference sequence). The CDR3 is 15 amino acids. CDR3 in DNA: TGTGCCAGCAGCCGCCCGGGACAGGGGACGTACGAGCAGTACTTC. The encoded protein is CASSRPGQGTYEQYF.